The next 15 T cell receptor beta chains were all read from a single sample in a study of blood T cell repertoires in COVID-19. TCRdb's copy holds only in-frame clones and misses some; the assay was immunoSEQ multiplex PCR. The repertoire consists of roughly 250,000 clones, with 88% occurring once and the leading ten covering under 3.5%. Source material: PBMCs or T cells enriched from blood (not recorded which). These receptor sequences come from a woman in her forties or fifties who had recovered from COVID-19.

The CDR3 loop reads CASSPITRQNYGYTF. The CDR3 region has the DNA TGTGCCAGCAGCCCGATAACACGACAGAACTATGGCTACACCTTC. The chain carries TRBV7-9 and TRBJ1-2, with D tentatively TRBD1 (5 bases). The V gene lost 5 bases and the J gene lost 2 bases, with 15 bases spanning the gap. The CDR3 contains 15 residues. Germline loops: CDR1 SEHNR, CDR2 FQNEAQ (reference sequence).

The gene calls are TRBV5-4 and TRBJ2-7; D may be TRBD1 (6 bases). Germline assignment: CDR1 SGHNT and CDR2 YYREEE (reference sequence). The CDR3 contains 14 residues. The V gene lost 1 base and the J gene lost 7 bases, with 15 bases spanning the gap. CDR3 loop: CASSLSLSQGEQYF. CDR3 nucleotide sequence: TGTGCCAGCAGCTTGAGTCTATCTCAGGGGGAGCAGTACTTC.

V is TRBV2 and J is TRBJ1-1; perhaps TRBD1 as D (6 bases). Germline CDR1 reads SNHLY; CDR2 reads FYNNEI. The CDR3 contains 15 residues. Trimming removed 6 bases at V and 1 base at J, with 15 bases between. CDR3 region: CASRVSGAPNTEAFF. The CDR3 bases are TGTGCCAGCAGAGTTTCAGGGGCTCCGAACACTGAAGCTTTCTTT. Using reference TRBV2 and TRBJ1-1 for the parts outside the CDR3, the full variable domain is EPEVTQTPSHQVTQMGQEVILRCVPISNHLYFYWYRQILGQKVEFLVSFYNNEISEKSEIFDDQFSVERPDGSNFTLKIRSTKLEDSAMYFCASRVSGAPNTEAFFGQGTRLTVV.

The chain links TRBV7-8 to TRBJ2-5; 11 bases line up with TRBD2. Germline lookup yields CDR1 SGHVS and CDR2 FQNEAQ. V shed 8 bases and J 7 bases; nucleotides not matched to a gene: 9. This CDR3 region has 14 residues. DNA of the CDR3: TGTGCCAGCTGTAGCGGGAGGGCCGTAGCGACCCAGTACTTC. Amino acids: CASCSGRAVATQYF. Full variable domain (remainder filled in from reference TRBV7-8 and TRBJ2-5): GAGVSQSPRYKVAKRGQDVALRCDPISGHVSLFWYQQALGQGPEFLTYFQNEAQLDKSGLPSDRFFAERPEGSVSTLKIQRTQQEDSAVYLCASCSGRAVATQYFGPGTRLLVL.

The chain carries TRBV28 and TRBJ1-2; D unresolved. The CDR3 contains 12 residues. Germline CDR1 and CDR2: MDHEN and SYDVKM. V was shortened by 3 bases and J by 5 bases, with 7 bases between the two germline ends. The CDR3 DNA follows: TGTGCCAGCAGTTTGGCGGGGTATGGCTACACCTTC. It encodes CASSLAGYGYTF.

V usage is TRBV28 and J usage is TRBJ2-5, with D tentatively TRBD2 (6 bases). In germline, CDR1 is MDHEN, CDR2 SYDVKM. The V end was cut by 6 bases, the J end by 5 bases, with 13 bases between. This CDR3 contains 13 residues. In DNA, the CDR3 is TGTGCCAGCAGCTACGACCTAGCGGAGACCCAGTACTTC. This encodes CASSYDLAETQYF.

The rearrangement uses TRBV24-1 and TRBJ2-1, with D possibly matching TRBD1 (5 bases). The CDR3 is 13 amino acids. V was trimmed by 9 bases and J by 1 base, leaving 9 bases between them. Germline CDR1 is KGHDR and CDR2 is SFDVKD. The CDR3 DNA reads TGTGCCACCTCCAGGGTTTCCTACAATGAGCAGTTCTTC. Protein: CATSRVSYNEQFF.

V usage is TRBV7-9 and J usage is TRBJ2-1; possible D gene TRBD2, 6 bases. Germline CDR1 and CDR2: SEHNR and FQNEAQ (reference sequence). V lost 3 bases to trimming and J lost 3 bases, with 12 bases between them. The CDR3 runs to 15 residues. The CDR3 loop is CASSFPGTDYNEQFF. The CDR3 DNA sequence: TGTGCCAGCAGCTTCCCCGGGACTGACTACAATGAGCAGTTCTTC.

The CDR3 region is CASSPTTGRQPQHF. DNA for the CDR3: TGTGCCAGCTCACCAACGACAGGGCGACAGCCCCAGCATTTT. The chain uses TRBV18 and TRBJ1-5, with TRBD1 matching 7 bases. Germline lookup yields CDR1 KGHSH and CDR2 LQKENI. The V and J ends lost 2 bases and 7 bases, in that order; junction bases with no gene match: 5. CDR3 length equals 14 residues.

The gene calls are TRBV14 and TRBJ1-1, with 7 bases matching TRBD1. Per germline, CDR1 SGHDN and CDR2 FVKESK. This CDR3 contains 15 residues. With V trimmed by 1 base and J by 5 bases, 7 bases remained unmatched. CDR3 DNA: TGTGCCAGCAGCCAAGCGGGACAGAGAGATACTGAAGCTTTCTTT. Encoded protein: CASSQAGQRDTEAFF.

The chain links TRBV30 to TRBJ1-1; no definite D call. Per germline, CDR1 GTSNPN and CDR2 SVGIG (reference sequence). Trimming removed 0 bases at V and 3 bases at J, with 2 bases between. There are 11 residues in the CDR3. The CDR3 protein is CAWSVDTEAFF. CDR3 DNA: TGTGCCTGGAGTGTCGACACTGAAGCTTTCTTT.

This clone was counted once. CDR3 nucleotides: TGTGCCAGCAGCTTCGACGGGAGGAATGAGCAGTTCTTC. Its protein is CASSFDGRNEQFF. The chain joins TRBV7-9 to TRBJ2-1; 7 nucleotides agree with TRBD2. Germline-derived CDR1 and CDR2 are SEHNR and FQNEAQ (reference sequence). The CDR3 extends over 13 amino acids. J was trimmed by 7 bases and V by 3 bases; bases with no gene match: 3.

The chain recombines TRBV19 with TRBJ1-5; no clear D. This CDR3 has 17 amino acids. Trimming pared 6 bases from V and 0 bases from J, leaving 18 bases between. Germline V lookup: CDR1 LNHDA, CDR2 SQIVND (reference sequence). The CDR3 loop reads CASRSGAGGYSNQPQHF. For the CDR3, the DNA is TGTGCCAGTAGATCGGGAGCGGGAGGATATAGCAATCAGCCCCAGCATTTT.

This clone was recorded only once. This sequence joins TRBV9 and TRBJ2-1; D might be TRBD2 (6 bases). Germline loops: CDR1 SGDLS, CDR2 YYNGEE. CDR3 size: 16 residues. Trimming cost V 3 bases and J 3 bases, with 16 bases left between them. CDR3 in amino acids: CASSAGTPNGYNEQFF. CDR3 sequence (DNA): TGTGCCAGCAGCGCCGGGACTCCAAACGGCTACAATGAGCAGTTCTTC.

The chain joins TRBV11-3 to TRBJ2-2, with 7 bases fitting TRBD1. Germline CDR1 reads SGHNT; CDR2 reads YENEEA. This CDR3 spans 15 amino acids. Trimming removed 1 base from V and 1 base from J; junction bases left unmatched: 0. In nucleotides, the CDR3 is TGTGCCAGCAGCTTAGGGACAGGGAACACCGGGGAGCTGTTTTTT. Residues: CASSLGTGNTGELFF.